This T cell receptor (beta chain) derives from a study of cytomegalovirus exposure and HLA in healthy donors. 60 Vbeta and 13 Jbeta primers were used in PCR. Profiling relied on immunoSEQ multiplex PCR, and the TCRdb table lists in-frame clones only, not all of them. The profile shows some 130,000 clones, roughly 78% of them singletons. CDR3 length equals 13 residues. Germline V CDR1 and CDR2: SGDLS, YYNGEE. The chain carries TRBV9 and TRBJ2-5, with no clear D. Near its end, the DNA agrees better with TRBJ2-7, so the J call may be wrong. This sequence originates from a man aged 40-55 years in good health and CMV-seropositive. Specimen: PBMCs. CDR3 nucleotide sequence: TGTGCCAGCAGCGTTGGCGGCTCCTACGAGCAGTACTTC. It encodes CASSVGGSYEQYF.